This T cell receptor beta chain originates from a study of OX40 agonist ivuxolimab in advanced cancers. Overall study context: Aged about 23 to 80 with a mean of approximately 60 years, they were roughly 83% male. Study conclusions and caveats: CD4+ and CD8+ T cells in blood underwent clonal expansion by week 6 at 0.1 to 3.0 mg/kg.

Trimming left V 5 bases short and J 1 base short, with 14 bases between. Germline V gives CDR1 LGHNA, CDR2 YSLEER. CDR3 length: 16 amino acids. A remark on this clone: Its antigen is as yet unknown.

The table came from immunoSEQ multiplex PCR; TCRdb's copy has only in-frame clones and leaves some out. The sample shows roughly 87,000 clones, approximately 90% of them seen only once. Sampling times: baseline, cycle 4 day 1, cycle 7 day 1. The receptor was derived from an adult with an advanced solid tumor such as melanoma, head and neck, liver or kidney cancer. This sample comprised CD4+ or CD8+ T cells sorted from blood, obtained in a trial of the OX40 agonist ivuxolimab. The J gene is TRBJ2-2, the V gene TRBV4-3; D ambiguous. The CDR3 sequence: CASSLSRLMNTGELFF. DNA for the CDR3: TGCGCCAGCAGCTTAAGCCGGCTTATGAACACCGGGGAGCTGTTTTTT.